This T cell receptor beta chain is from a study of beta chain features in type 1 diabetes. Overall study results and limits: It was among patients, rather than healthy donors, that naive, central memory and Treg TCRB repertoires appeared more similar. Possible PCR preference for shorter templates applied equally to patients and controls. All four CD4+ subsets of Type 1 diabetes patients contained TCRB CDR3s that were moderately but significantly shorter.

Expressed TCRB transcripts were sequenced because the isolated RNA had all been reverse transcribed beforehand. Profiled with immunoSEQ multiplex PCR; TCRdb holds only in-frame clones, not every one. The sample includes around 180,000 clones, approximately 8.1% of them seen just once. The CDR3 contains 14 residues. The germline V and J ends were trimmed by 4 bases and 1 base, with 9 bases remaining between them. CDR1 is SGHDN, CDR2 FVKESK, per germline. Worth noting for this clone: Its specificity is not known.

Based on CD45RO/CCR7/CD25/CD127/CD95/CD27, CD4+ regulatory, stem cell-like memory, naive and central memory cells were sorted. Material: central memory CD4+ T cells from blood. This rearrangement joins TRBV14 to TRBJ2-3, with D unclear. This clonotype originated in a man between 18 and 35 years old with type 1 diabetes. In DNA form, the CDR3 reads TGTGCCAGCAGCCGTTTTGAGGGCACAGATACGCAGTATTTT. It is translated as CASSRFEGTDTQYF. Full variable domain (remainder filled in from reference TRBV14 and TRBJ2-3): EAGVTQFPSHSVIEKGQTVTLRCDPISGHDNLYWYRRVMGKEIKFLLHFVKESKQDESGMPNNRFLAERTGGTYSTLKVQPAELEDSGVYFCASSRFEGTDTQYFGPGTRLTVL.